This record concerns one T cell receptor (beta chain) sequence. The data were obtained in a study of blood T cell repertoires in COVID-19. The method was immunoSEQ multiplex PCR; TCRdb's version includes in-frame clones alone and lacks a portion of them. The sample carries some 140,000 clones, 84% recorded once. Enrollees, about 18 to 90 years old, lived in approximately 25 US areas. Clinical histories supplied by participants themselves formed the basis of cohort assignment. The clonotype comes from a middle-aged man with acute COVID-19. The sample taken for sequencing was PBMCs or T cells enriched from blood (not recorded which).

The chain's CDR3 is CASSNRASETQYF. CDR3 coding DNA: TGTGCCAGTAGTAACAGGGCATCAGAGACCCAGTACTTC. This sequence joins TRBV19 and TRBJ2-5, with D possibly TRBD1 on 6 matching bases. Germline assignment: CDR1 LNHDA and CDR2 SQIVND (reference sequence). The V gene lost 4 bases and the J gene lost 4 bases, with 10 bases spanning the gap. The CDR3 consists of 13 residues.